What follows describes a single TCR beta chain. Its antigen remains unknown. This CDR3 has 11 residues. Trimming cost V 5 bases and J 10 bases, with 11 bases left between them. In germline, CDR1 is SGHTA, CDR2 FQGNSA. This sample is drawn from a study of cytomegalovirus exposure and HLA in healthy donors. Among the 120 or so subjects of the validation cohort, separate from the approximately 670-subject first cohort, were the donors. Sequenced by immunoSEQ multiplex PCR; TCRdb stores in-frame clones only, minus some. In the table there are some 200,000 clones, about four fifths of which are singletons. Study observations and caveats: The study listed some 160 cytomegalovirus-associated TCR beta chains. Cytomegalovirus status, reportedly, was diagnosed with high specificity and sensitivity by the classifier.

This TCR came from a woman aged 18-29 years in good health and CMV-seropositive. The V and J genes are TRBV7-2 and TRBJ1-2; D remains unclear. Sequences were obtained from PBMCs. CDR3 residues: CASSTLYHYTF. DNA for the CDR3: TGTGCCAGCAGCACCCTCTATCACTACACCTTC.